Following are 10 T cell receptor beta chains from one sample sequenced in a study of shared clonotypes between healthy human individuals (dated by TCRdb to 2020 to 2021). CD8 naive samples were obtained by positive selection for CCR7 among CD45RO-negative cells, yielding a CD45RA+CCR7+ population from which TemRA cells were excluded. Library construction relied on the immunoSEQ multiplex PCR assay. TCRdb took this table from immuneACCESS and kept in-frame rearrangements with V and J called. Such tables lack part of the clones; where checked against another copy, unresolved V genes explain under half of the gap, and the rest is unexplained. Counted in this sample were 750,000 to 1,000,000 clones; 80% to 95% of them appeared once. Clones ranked in the top ten supply 24% of the sample. The sequencing input was naive CD8+ T cells sorted from blood. Explained via the paper, the cell subset or site label denotes: CD45RA+CCR7+. The source of these receptors is a young man in good health.

The V gene is TRBV5-4, the J gene TRBJ2-2; D is unresolved. The CDR3 covers 12 residues. The V gene's germline CDR1 is SGHNT and CDR2 YYREEE (reference sequence). V was trimmed by 7 bases and J by 6 bases, leaving 10 bases between them. CDR3 sequence reads: CASGTRPGELFF. CDR3 nucleotide sequence: TGTGCCAGCGGAACACGTCCCGGGGAGCTGTTTTTT.

V usage is TRBV7-9 and J usage is TRBJ1-1, with D possibly being TRBD1 (5 bases). The V gene's germline CDR1 is SEHNR and CDR2 FQNEAQ (reference sequence). V lost 5 bases and J lost 4, with 17 bases in between. This CDR3 comprises 15 residues. The CDR3 sequence: CASSPPPGGVTEAFF. The CDR3, as DNA: TGTGCCAGCAGCCCCCCCCCGGGAGGGGTCACTGAAGCTTTCTTT. Full variable domain (rest looked up from reference TRBV7-9 and TRBJ1-1): DTGVSQNPRHKITKRGQNVTFRCDPISEHNRLYWYRQTLGQGPEFLTYFQNEAQLEKSRLLSDRFSAERPKGSFSTLEIQRTEQGDSAMYLCASSPPPGGVTEAFFGQGTRLTVV.

The table lists this clone with many counts. This rearrangement joins TRBV11-2 to TRBJ2-7; D call uncertain. The V end lost 3 bases, the J end lost 3 bases, and 9 bases lay between the germline ends. Germline loops: CDR1 SGHAT, CDR2 FQNNGV. The CDR3 is 13 residues long. The DNA of the CDR3 is TGTGCCAGCAGCTTTGGTTCAAACTACGAGCAGTACTTC. It is translated as CASSFGSNYEQYF.

The rearrangement joins TRBV4-2 to TRBJ2-7; no definite D call. Germline V gene sequence: CDR1 LGHNA, CDR2 YNFKEQ. There are 13 residues in the CDR3. V was pared by 1 base and J by 5 bases, with 9 bases between. In DNA form, the CDR3 reads TGTGCCAGCAGCCAAGCGGACCCAAACGAGCAGTACTTC. Protein: CASSQADPNEQYF.

This chain joins TRBV4-1 and TRBJ2-3; the D gene is possibly TRBD1 (5 bases). The V and J ends lost 1 base and 4 bases respectively, with 12 bases between them. Germline V CDR1 and CDR2: MGHRA, YSYEKL. The CDR3 spans 15 residues. CDR3 residues: CASSQGTPAADTQYF. As DNA, the CDR3 is TGCGCCAGCAGCCAAGGGACACCTGCGGCAGATACGCAGTATTTT.

The chain employs TRBV7-9 and TRBJ1-4; 10 nucleotides match TRBD1. The CDR3 runs 16 residues. Germline V gene lookup returns CDR1 SEHNR and CDR2 FQNEAQ (reference sequence). J lost 8 bases, V lost 6 bases, and 12 bases had no gene match. The CDR3 is CASSDPRQGAWEKLFF. In nucleotides, the CDR3 is TGTGCCAGCAGTGACCCCCGACAGGGGGCTTGGGAAAAACTGTTTTTT.

The gene calls are TRBV28 and TRBJ1-3; D might be TRBD1 (5 bases). The V end lost 1 base, the J end lost 0 bases, and 7 bases lay between the germline ends. CDR3 length: 15 residues. Germline-derived CDR1 and CDR2 are MDHEN and SYDVKM. CDR3 DNA: TGTGCCAGCAGTTTATATGGGGGCTCTGGAAACACCATATATTTT. Its translation is CASSLYGGSGNTIYF.

The chain has TRBV27 and TRBJ2-3; 8 bases fit TRBD2. Germline V gives CDR1 MNHEY, CDR2 SMNVEV (reference sequence). Trimming at V came to 3 bases and at J to 0 bases, leaving 8 bases not matched to a gene. The CDR3 is 17 residues long. Here the CDR3 DNA reads TGTGCCAGCAGTTTCCACGTACTAGCGGCCAGCACAGATACGCAGTATTTT. It yields the protein CASSFHVLAASTDTQYF.

J is TRBJ2-7 and V is TRBV9; D is undetermined. The CDR3 runs to 16 residues. Germline assignment: CDR1 SGDLS and CDR2 YYNGEE. Trimming stripped 1 base from V and 2 bases from J, with 16 bases between. CDR3: CASSVSDVPGAYEQYF. CDR3 sequence (DNA): TGTGCCAGCAGCGTATCCGACGTCCCCGGTGCCTACGAGCAGTACTTC.

In nucleotides, the CDR3 is TGCGCCAGCAGCTTCGAGGTATGGTACAATGAGCAGTTCTTC. It codes for CASSFEVWYNEQFF. The chain couples TRBV5-1 to TRBJ2-1; D ambiguous. Germline V lookup: CDR1 SGHRS, CDR2 YFSETQ. Deletions cut 2 bases from V and 4 bases from J, with 10 bases between. This CDR3 is 14 amino acids long.